This TCR beta chain was sequenced in a study of shared clonotypes between healthy human individuals (dated by TCRdb to about 2020). Looking at the study overall: Three men and two women, aged 18 to 49 years, made up the cohort. To estimate repertoire size and how much clonotype sharing occurs between individuals, the study deeply sequenced the blood TCR repertoires of a handful of healthy adults. For each donor, CD4 naive and CD4 memory were each given three plates, CD8 naive was given two plates, and CD8 memory was given one plate. Between about 0.9 and 10 billion PBMCs per donor were obtained by leukapheresis. To increase sequencing depth and limit assay-specific biases, TCR repertoire library preparation and sequencing were carried out by different laboratories using diverse techniques.

TCR CDR3 regions were amplified from genomic DNA by multiplex PCR using the deep immunoSEQ assay. Extracted genomic DNA from each cell subset was distributed evenly across all wells of several immunoSEQ 96-well plates, and each plate was treated as a replicate. For sorted subsets, each replicate PCR was loaded with 200 ng genomic DNA, equivalent to roughly 30,000 T cell genomes. Purified libraries were measured with a Qubit 3.0 fluorometer, size-checked on a Bioanalyzer 2100, and measured again with the KAPA Library Quantification kit. Every immunoSEQ 96-well plate was sequenced on a dedicated single-read 150-cycle Illumina NextSeq 550 flow cell. Turning to the authors' computational methods: Because the immunoSEQ output held only junctional sequences and lacked quality scores, the filtering could not match the filtering applied to full-length reads. To assign V/J genes and CDR3, sequences were annotated using PyIR, a Python wrapper for IgBLAST v1.9, with IMGT germline references. Any read was removed if the V/J assignment was weak (E-value above 1e-6), the CDR3 was missing, or the read contained stop codons, out-of-frame junctions, or ambiguous translated residues. V3J clonotypes were defined by identical inferred V gene, J gene, and CDR3 amino acid sequence. To compute the percentage overlap between repertoires, the number of shared unique clonotypes was divided by the size of the smaller repertoire. RTK rarefaction, the Chao1 estimator, and Recon v2.1 estimates of unobserved clonotypes were used to assess repertoire richness. OLGA was used to compute generation probabilities for all TCRbeta clonotypes that the gDNA method yielded from a handful of donors. TCRdb retrieved this table from immuneACCESS and kept in-frame rearrangements only. Not all clones are present; in checked studies, unresolved V genes account for under half, and no reason is known for the remainder. V and J calls plus clone size are reproduced from that table; the DNA served to infer D and trimming. In this sample the table shows approximately 2.1 million clones, 85% to 95% of which occur a single time. The ten largest clones capture around 0.4% of the sample.

Notes on this clone: Its antigen has not been determined. It has no much larger one-base neighbor in the sample; base qualities were not kept.

Germline trimming: 7 bases from V, 1 base from J; junction bases outside gene matches: 15. CDR1 and CDR2, per the germline V gene (reference sequence), are LNHNV and YYDKDF. The cysteine opens and the phenylalanine closes a CDR3 of 18 amino acids. The only DNA kept is the CDR3, 54 bases in frame from the first base. The full study reports these points: Rarefaction of sorted-subset datasets indicated incomplete sequencing despite the large sequencing depth. Pairwise subsampling indicated that sequencing depth was expected to affect the degree of clonotype sharing among donors. Sharing across several donors was observed for 4.5% to 6.5% of naive CD4, about 3.2% of naive CD8, about 2.5% of memory CD4, and less than 0.45% of memory CD8 clonotypes. Naive subsets generally had larger estimated clonotype richness than memory subsets. Clonotypes shared by all four sorted-subset donors showed higher generation probabilities than non-shared clonotypes. Because the study included only a small number of donors, the genetic and exposure-history diversity represented was limited. Only blood was sampled, and tissue TCR repertoires likely differ from those in blood.

Healthy HIV-negative adults with no recently reported acute infections or vaccinations were included as donors. Every donor was a Caucasian adult residing in Nashville, Tennessee, USA. CD4+ T cells were enriched by magnetic negative selection, after which naive cells were positively selected on CD45RA and the negative fraction was taken as the memory subset. After blood collection by leukapheresis, PBMCs were isolated using Ficoll-Histopaque density gradient centrifugation and then cryopreserved in the vapor phase of liquid nitrogen. Analytical flow cytometry was used to check the purity and quantity of every magnetically sorted T cell population. From each sorted fraction, genomic DNA was isolated and quantified by UV absorbance on a Nanodrop 2000c.

The receptor was derived from a man younger than 35 in good health. Some clones in this sample may be carry-over from other donors' samples. The sequence links TRBV15 to TRBJ2-3; the junction holds 9 bases that match TRBD2. Sequenced: naive CD4+ T cells from PBMCs. The cell subset or site label of this sample denotes: CD45RA+ positively selected. The nucleotide sequence reads as follows: TGTGCCACCAACACCCCCCTCGGGCGGGAGGGTGGCACAGATACGCAGTATTTT. This is translated as CATNTPLGREGGTDTQYF.